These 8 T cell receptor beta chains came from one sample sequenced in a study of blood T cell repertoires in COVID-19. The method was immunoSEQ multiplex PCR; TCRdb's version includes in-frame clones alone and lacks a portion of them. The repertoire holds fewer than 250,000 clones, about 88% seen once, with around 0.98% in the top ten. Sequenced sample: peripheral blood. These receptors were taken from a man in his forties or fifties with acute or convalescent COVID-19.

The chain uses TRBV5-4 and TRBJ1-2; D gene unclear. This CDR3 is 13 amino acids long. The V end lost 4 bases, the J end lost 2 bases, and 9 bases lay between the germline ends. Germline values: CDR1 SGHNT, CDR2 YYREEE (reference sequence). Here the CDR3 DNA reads TGTGCCAGCAGCCCGACACAGAACTATGGCTACACCTTC. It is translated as CASSPTQNYGYTF.

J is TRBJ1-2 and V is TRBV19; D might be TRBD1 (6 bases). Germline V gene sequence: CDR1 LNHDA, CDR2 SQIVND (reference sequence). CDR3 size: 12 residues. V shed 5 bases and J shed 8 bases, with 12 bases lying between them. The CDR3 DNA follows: TGTGCCAGTAGTGTGGGGGCGACAGGCTACACCTTC. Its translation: CASSVGATGYTF.

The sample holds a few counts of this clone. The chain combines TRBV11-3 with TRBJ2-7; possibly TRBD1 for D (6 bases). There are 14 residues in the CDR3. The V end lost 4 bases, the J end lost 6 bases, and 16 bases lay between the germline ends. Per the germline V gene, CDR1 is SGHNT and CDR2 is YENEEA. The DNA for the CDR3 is TGTGCCAGCAGCTCGGACCTGACAGGTCGCGAGCAGTACTTC. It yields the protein CASSSDLTGREQYF.

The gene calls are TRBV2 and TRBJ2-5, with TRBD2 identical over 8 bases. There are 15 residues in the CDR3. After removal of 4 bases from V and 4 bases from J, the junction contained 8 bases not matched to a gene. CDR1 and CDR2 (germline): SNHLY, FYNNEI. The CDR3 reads CASSGFRGGTETQYF. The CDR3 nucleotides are TGTGCCAGCAGTGGCTTTCGGGGGGGCACAGAGACCCAGTACTTC. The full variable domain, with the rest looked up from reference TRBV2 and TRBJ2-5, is EPEVTQTPSHQVTQMGQEVILRCVPISNHLYFYWYRQILGQKVEFLVSFYNNEISEKSEIFDDQFSVERPDGSNFTLKIRSTKLEDSAMYFCASSGFRGGTETQYFGPGTRLLVL.

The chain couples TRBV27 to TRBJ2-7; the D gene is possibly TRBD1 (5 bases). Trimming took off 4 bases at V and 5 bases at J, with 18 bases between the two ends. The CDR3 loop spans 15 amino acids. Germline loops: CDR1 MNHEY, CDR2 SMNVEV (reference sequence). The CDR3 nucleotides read TGTGCCAGCAGTTCTCAACCGCTCCTAGGGGACGAGCAGTACTTC. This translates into CASSSQPLLGDEQYF.

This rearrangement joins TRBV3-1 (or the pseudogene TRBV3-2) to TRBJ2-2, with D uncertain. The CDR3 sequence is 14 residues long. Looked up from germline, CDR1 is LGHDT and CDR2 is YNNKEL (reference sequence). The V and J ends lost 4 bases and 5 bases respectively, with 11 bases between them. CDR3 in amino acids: CASSLLVGTGELFF. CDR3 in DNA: TGTGCCAGCAGCCTACTTGTCGGGACCGGGGAGCTGTTTTTT.

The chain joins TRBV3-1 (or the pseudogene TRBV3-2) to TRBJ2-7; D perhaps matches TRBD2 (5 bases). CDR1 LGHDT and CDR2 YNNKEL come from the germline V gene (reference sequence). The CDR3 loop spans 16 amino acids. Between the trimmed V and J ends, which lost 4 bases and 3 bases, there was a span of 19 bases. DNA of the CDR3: TGTGCCAGCAGCCCCGCCGAGGCAGGACTGCACTACGAGCAGTACTTC. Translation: CASSPAEAGLHYEQYF.

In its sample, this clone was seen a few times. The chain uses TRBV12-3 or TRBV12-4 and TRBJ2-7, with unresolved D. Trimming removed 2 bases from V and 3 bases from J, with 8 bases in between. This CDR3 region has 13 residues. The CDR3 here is CASSLSQDYEQYF. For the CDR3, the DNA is TGTGCCAGCAGTTTAAGCCAGGACTACGAGCAGTACTTC.